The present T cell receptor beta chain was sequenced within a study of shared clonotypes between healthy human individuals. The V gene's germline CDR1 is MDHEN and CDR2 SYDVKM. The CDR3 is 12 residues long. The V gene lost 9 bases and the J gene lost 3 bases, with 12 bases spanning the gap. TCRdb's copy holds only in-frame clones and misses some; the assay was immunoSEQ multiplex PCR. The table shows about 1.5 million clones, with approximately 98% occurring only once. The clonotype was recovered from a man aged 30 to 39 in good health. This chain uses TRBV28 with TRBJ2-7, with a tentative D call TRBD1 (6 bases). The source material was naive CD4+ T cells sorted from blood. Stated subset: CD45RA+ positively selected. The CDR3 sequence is CASAGELYEQYF. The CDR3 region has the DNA TGTGCCAGTGCAGGGGAACTCTACGAGCAGTACTTC.